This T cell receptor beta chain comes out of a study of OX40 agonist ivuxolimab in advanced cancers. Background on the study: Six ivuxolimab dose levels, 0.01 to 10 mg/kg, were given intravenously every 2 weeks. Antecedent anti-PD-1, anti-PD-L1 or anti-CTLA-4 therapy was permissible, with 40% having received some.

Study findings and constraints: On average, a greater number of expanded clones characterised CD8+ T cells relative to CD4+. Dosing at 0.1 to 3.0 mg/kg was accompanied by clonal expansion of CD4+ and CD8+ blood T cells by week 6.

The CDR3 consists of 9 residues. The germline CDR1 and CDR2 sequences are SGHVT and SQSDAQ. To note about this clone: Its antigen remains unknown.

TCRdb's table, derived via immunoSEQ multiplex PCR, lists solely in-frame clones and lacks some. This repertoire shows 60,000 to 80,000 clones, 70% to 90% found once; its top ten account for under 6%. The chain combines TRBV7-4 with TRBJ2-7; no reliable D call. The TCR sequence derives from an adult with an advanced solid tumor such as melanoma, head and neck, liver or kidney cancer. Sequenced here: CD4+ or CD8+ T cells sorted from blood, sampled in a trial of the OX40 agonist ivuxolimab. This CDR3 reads CASSSPGLV. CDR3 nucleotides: TGTGCCAGCAGCTCACCCGGCCTCGTC.